Following are 24 T cell receptor beta chains from one sample sequenced in a study of control samples from healthy donors and cancer patients. Data came from immunoSEQ multiplex PCR; TCRdb stores just in-frame clones and leaves some out. Of around 82,000 clones in the sample, more than 70% were seen once. The material sequenced was blood. The receptors derive from a man in his forties or fifties in good health.

V usage is TRBV9 and J usage is TRBJ2-2; no clear D gene. Trimming pared 4 bases from V and 1 base from J, leaving 11 bases between. Germline CDR1 and CDR2: SGDLS and YYNGEE. The CDR3 sequence is 15 residues long. CDR3 in DNA: TGTGCCAGCAGCCCGACGCAGGAGAACACCGGGGAGCTGTTTTTT. Protein sequence: CASSPTQENTGELFF.

This chain uses TRBV6-5 with TRBJ2-3; 7 positions agree with TRBD2. J was trimmed by 4 bases and V by 2 bases; bases with no gene match: 9. This CDR3 has 16 amino acids. The germline gives CDR1 MNHEY, CDR2 SVGAGI. DNA for the CDR3: TGTGCCAGCAGTTACGGGGGGGTCCTAGTAGCAGATACGCAGTATTTT. This encodes CASSYGGVLVADTQYF.

This clone was recorded a few times. The chain recombines TRBV15 with TRBJ2-1; maybe TRBD1 (5 bases). V lost 3 bases, J lost 5 bases, and 11 bases lay in between. The CDR3 totals 14 residues. Germline CDR1 LNHNV, CDR2 YYDKDF (reference sequence). The CDR3 region is CATSRRTTNNEQFF. The CDR3 coding sequence is TGTGCCACCAGCAGGAGGACAACCAACAATGAGCAGTTCTTC.

The chain combines TRBV5-6 with TRBJ2-1; D remains unclear. The CDR3 length is 15 residues. V lost 0 bases to trimming and J lost 0 bases, with 7 bases between them. CDR1 and CDR2 (germline): SGHDT, YYEEEE. The CDR3 bases are TGTGCCAGCAGCTTGGACGGGCCCTCCTACAATGAGCAGTTCTTC. This gives the protein CASSLDGPSYNEQFF.

This chain links TRBV12-5 with TRBJ1-5; 7 positions match TRBD1. V gave up 6 bases and J gave up 4 bases; unmatched junction bases: 0. Germline CDR1 reads LGHNT; CDR2 reads FRNRAP. The CDR3 is 12 amino acids. DNA for the CDR3: TGTGCTAGTGGGGGACAGAATCAGCCCCAGCATTTT. As protein: CASGGQNQPQHF.

This rearrangement joins TRBV5-5 to TRBJ2-2, with D perhaps TRBD1 or TRBD2 (5 bases each). Germline V gives CDR1 SGHKS, CDR2 YYEKEE (reference sequence). The CDR3 has 13 amino acids. The germline V and J ends were trimmed by 4 bases and 7 bases, with 11 bases remaining between them. CDR3 protein: CASSIGTVGELFF. CDR3 DNA: TGTGCCAGCAGCATCGGGACCGTCGGGGAGCTGTTTTTT.

This clone was detected only once. This chain connects TRBV5-5 to TRBJ1-3, with no clear D. Per the germline V gene, CDR1 is SGHKS and CDR2 is YYEKEE (reference sequence). V shed 0 bases and J shed 0 bases, with 7 bases lying between them. The CDR3 covers 15 residues. CDR3 in DNA: TGTGCCAGCAGCTTGGTTGCGGTCTCTGGAAACACCATATATTTT. Protein sequence: CASSLVAVSGNTIYF.

This rearrangement joins TRBV7-9 to TRBJ2-4; D gene ambiguous. The CDR3 length is 13 residues. V gave up 9 bases and J gave up 0 bases, with 9 bases separating them. The germline gives CDR1 SEHNR, CDR2 FQNEAQ (reference sequence). The CDR3, as DNA: TGTGCCAGTCGGAACCTAGCCAAAAACATTCAGTACTTC. This sequence encodes CASRNLAKNIQYF.

The V call is TRBV9, the J call TRBJ1-1; 7 nucleotides agree with TRBD1. The length of the CDR3 is 15 residues. Trimming removed 2 bases from V and 7 bases from J; junction bases left unmatched: 11. Germline V lookup: CDR1 SGDLS, CDR2 YYNGEE. The CDR3 nucleotides read TGTGCCAGCAGCGTCGCGACAGGGCTTCAAGGTGAAGCTTTCTTT. It translates to CASSVATGLQGEAFF.

This clone was found a few times. The chain combines TRBV30 with TRBJ1-1; D perhaps matches TRBD1 (5 bases). Germline V CDR1 and CDR2: GTSNPN, SVGIG (reference sequence). Deletions cut 8 bases from V and 1 base from J, with 14 bases between. This CDR3 has 13 amino acids. CDR3 sequence: CATIPRENTEAFF. The CDR3 DNA follows: TGTGCCACAATTCCCAGGGAGAACACTGAAGCTTTCTTT.

The chain has TRBV3-1 (or the pseudogene TRBV3-2) and TRBJ2-1, with 14 bases that match TRBD2. Trimming removed 4 bases from V and 9 bases from J; junction bases left unmatched: 5. The CDR3 consists of 15 residues. The germline gives CDR1 LGHDT, CDR2 YNNKEL (reference sequence). CDR3 in DNA: TGTGCCAGCAGCCCGGGACTAGCGGGGGCCAGTGAGCAGTTCTTC. Encoded protein: CASSPGLAGASEQFF.

This chain uses TRBV5-6 with TRBJ2-7; 7 bases line up with TRBD1. The CDR3 runs to 14 residues. V was pared by 6 bases and J by 3 bases, with 9 bases of the junction left unmatched. Germline V gene data show CDR1 as SGHDT and CDR2 as YYEEEE. CDR3 sequence (DNA): TGTGCCAGCACCCTATTGGGACAGAACTACGAGCAGTACGTC. This sequence encodes CASTLLGQNYEQYV.

The gene calls are TRBV5-1 and TRBJ2-3, with 12 bases identical to TRBD2. Germline-derived CDR1 and CDR2 are SGHRS and YFSETQ. CDR3 length: 15 amino acids. Unmatched junction bases numbered 0, after V lost 0 bases and J lost 4 bases. The DNA of the CDR3 is TGCGCCAGCAGCTTGGGACTAGCGGGGGCAGATACGCAGTATTTT. Encoded protein: CASSLGLAGADTQYF.

V and J are TRBV7-2 and TRBJ2-7; D unresolved. The CDR3 loop spans 13 amino acids. In germline, CDR1 is SGHTA, CDR2 FQGNSA. The V gene lost 0 bases and the J gene lost 3 bases, with 6 bases spanning the gap. The CDR3 loop is CASSLAHYYEQYV. CDR3 nucleotide sequence: TGTGCCAGCAGCTTAGCCCATTACTACGAGCAGTACGTC.

This chain connects TRBV10-3 to TRBJ1-5, with a tentative D call TRBD1 (5 bases). With 3 bases removed from V and 5 bases from J, the gap between germline ends came to 8 bases. The CDR3 totals 13 residues. CDR1 ENHRY and CDR2 SYGVKD come from the germline V gene. This chain's CDR3 is CAISDRVYQPQHF. Written as DNA, the CDR3 is TGTGCCATCAGTGACAGGGTTTATCAGCCCCAGCATTTT.

The chain joins TRBV7-3 to TRBJ1-6; the match to TRBD1 covers 8 bases. Germline lookup yields CDR1 SGHTA and CDR2 FQGTGA. The CDR3 sequence is 15 residues long. V was pared by 5 bases and J by 5 bases, with 5 bases of the junction left unmatched. CDR3 in amino acids: CASSGGTGHNSPLHF. DNA for the CDR3: TGTGCCAGCAGCGGGGGGACAGGCCATAATTCACCCCTCCACTTT. Based on the CDR3 plus reference TRBV7-3 and TRBJ1-6, the full variable domain is GAGVSQTPSNKVTEKGKYVELRCDPISGHTALYWYRQSLGQGPEFLIYFQGTGAADDSGLPNDRFFAVRPEGSVSTLKIQRTERGDSAVYLCASSGGTGHNSPLHFGNGTRLTVT.

This chain joins TRBV7-8 and TRBJ1-1; 7 nucleotides match TRBD1. Germline V gene sequence: CDR1 SGHVS, CDR2 FQNEAQ. The V gene end was trimmed by 5 bases and the J gene end by 4 bases; junction bases not matched to a gene: 1. This CDR3 has 12 amino acids. The CDR3 loop reads CASSQGGTEAFF. CDR3 bases: TGTGCCAGCAGCCAGGGGGGCACTGAAGCTTTCTTT.

This chain links TRBV5-5 with TRBJ2-3, with D perhaps TRBD2 (6 bases). There are 14 residues in the CDR3. V was trimmed by 4 bases and J by 3 bases, leaving 12 bases between them. Germline CDR1 and CDR2: SGHKS and YYEKEE (reference sequence). The CDR3 sequence is CASSPGTPTDTQYF. DNA of the CDR3: TGTGCCAGCAGCCCTGGGACTCCTACAGATACGCAGTATTTT.

V gene TRBV18 combines with J gene TRBJ2-1, with 10 bases that match TRBD1. CDR3 length: 15 amino acids. Per the germline V gene, CDR1 is KGHSH and CDR2 is LQKENI. V lost 2 bases and J lost 6; bases outside the gene matches: 4. As DNA, the CDR3 is TGTGCCAGCTCACCATTCGGGACAGGGGTCAATGAGCAGTTCTTC. Amino acids: CASSPFGTGVNEQFF. The variable domain in full, with the rest retrieved from reference TRBV18 and TRBJ2-1, is NAGVMQNPRHLVRRRGQEARLRCSPMKGHSHVYWYRQLPEEGLKFMVYLQKENIIDESGMPKERFSAEFPKEGPSILRIQQVVRGDSAAYFCASSPFGTGVNEQFFGPGTRLTVL.

V is TRBV6-4 and J is TRBJ2-3; D is unresolved. The CDR3 extends over 13 amino acids. V was shortened by 2 bases and J by 2 bases, with 5 bases between the two germline ends. Per germline, CDR1 MRHNA and CDR2 SNTAGT. The CDR3 DNA sequence: TGTGCCAGCAGTGACCGAGCCACAGATACGCAGTATTTT. Translating it yields CASSDRATDTQYF.

The rearrangement joins TRBV10-3 to TRBJ2-7, with 7 bases identical to TRBD1. This CDR3 comprises 15 residues. CDR1 is ENHRY, CDR2 SYGVKD, per germline. Trimming removed 0 bases from V and 3 bases from J; junction bases left unmatched: 5. The CDR3 protein is CAISESTGPHYEQYV. CDR3 sequence (DNA): TGTGCCATCAGTGAGTCGACAGGGCCCCACTACGAGCAGTACGTC.

The count of this clone is one. This chain joins TRBV29-1 and TRBJ2-7; 8 nucleotides agree with TRBD2. Unmatched junction bases numbered 6, after V lost 1 base and J lost 4 bases. Germline CDR1 is SQVTM and CDR2 is ANQGSEA. CDR3 length: 14 amino acids. The CDR3 loop is CSVEGQGLGYEQYF. The CDR3 region has the DNA TGCAGCGTTGAAGGCCAGGGACTAGGATACGAGCAGTACTTC.

The rearrangement uses TRBV18 and TRBJ2-2; D may be TRBD1 (5 bases). Germline V gene lookup returns CDR1 KGHSH and CDR2 LQKENI. The CDR3 runs 17 residues. V shed 6 bases and J shed 0 bases, with 17 bases lying between them. The CDR3 protein is CASSLHRLGPNTGELFF. The CDR3 DNA is TGTGCCAGCTCGTTACACCGATTGGGGCCGAACACCGGGGAGCTGTTTTTT.

V gene TRBV11-3 combines with J gene TRBJ1-1, with D possibly matching TRBD1 (5 bases). With 5 bases removed from V and 9 bases from J, the gap between germline ends came to 13 bases. Germline assignment: CDR1 SGHNT and CDR2 YENEEA. This CDR3 is 12 amino acids long. The CDR3 sequence: CASSLGAGQAFF. CDR3 DNA: TGTGCCAGCAGCCTAGGGGCGGGGCAAGCTTTCTTT.